This T cell receptor (beta chain) is from a study of cytomegalovirus exposure and HLA in healthy donors. The V end was cut by 0 bases, the J end by 0 bases, with 7 bases between. CDR3 length equals 15 residues. Germline lookup yields CDR1 SGHKS and CDR2 YYEKEE (reference sequence). This clone occurred once. PCR employed 60 Vbeta and 13 Jbeta primers. The table came from immunoSEQ multiplex PCR; TCRdb's copy has only in-frame clones and leaves some out. Seen here are 100,000 to 150,000 clones, 74% observed once, and the top ten hold approximately 3.9%. The specimen was PBMCs. This chain links TRBV5-5 with TRBJ1-5; weak D call: TRBD1 (5 bases). The TCR originated in a woman in her fifties or sixties in good health and CMV-seropositive. The CDR3 DNA reads as TGTGCCAGCAGCTTGGACGGGGGTAGCAATCAGCCCCAGCATTTT. Translating it yields CASSLDGGSNQPQHF.